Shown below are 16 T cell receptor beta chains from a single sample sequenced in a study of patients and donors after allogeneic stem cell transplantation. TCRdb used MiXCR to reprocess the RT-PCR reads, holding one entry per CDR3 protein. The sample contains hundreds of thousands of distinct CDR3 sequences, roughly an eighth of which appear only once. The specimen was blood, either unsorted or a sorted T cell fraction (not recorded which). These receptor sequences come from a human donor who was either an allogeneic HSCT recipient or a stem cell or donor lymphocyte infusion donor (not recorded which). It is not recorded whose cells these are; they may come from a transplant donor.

CDR3 in amino acids: CSARASSGGGGAVGYTF. CDR3 bases: TGCAGTGCTAGAGCCTCGTCCGGAGGGGGGGGAGCTGTTGGCTACACCTTC. The chain has TRBV20-1 and TRBJ1-2, with D maybe TRBD1 (6 bases). CDR3 length: 17 amino acids. Trimming pared 1 base from V and 7 bases from J, leaving 25 bases between. Germline loops: CDR1 DFQATT, CDR2 SNEGSKA (reference sequence).

The CDR3 reads CASAPGTTDTQYF. CDR3 in DNA: TGTGCCAGTGCTCCGGGGACAACAGATACGCAGTATTTT. The chain links TRBV19 to TRBJ2-3; D possibly corresponds to TRBD1 (6 bases). Germline V gene data show CDR1 as LNHDA and CDR2 as SQIVND (reference sequence). The CDR3 is made up of 13 amino acids. Deletions cut 8 bases from V and 3 bases from J, with 12 bases between.

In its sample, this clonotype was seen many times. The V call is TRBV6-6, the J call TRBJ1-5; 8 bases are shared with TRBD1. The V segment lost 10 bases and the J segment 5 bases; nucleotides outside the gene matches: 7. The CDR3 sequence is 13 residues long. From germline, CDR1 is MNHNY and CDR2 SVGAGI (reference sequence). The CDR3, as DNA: TGTGCCACCGATGGACAGGGCTATCAGCCCCAGCATTTT. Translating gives CATDGQGYQPQHF.

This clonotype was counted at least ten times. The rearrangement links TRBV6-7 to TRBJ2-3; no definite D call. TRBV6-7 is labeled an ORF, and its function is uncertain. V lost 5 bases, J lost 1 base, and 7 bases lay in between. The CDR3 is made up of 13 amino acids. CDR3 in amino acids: CASSSSGTDTQYF. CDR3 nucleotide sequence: TGTGCCAGCAGTAGCAGCGGCACAGATACGCAGTATTTT.

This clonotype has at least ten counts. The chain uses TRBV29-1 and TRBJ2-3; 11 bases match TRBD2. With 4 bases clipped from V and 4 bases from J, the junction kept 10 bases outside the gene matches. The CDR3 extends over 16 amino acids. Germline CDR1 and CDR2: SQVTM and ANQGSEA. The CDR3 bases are TGCAGCGTTGTTGGTCTAGCGGGAGGCTCGGCAGATACGCAGTATTTT. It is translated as CSVVGLAGGSADTQYF.

The CDR3, as DNA: TGTGCCACATCGATGGCAGACATGAACACTGAAGCTTTCTTT. It translates to CATSMADMNTEAFF. The rearrangement uses TRBV2 and TRBJ1-1; D not certain. CDR1 is SNHLY and CDR2 is FYNNEI in the germline V gene. Trimming took off 10 bases at V and 0 bases at J, with 15 bases between the two ends. CDR3 size: 14 residues.

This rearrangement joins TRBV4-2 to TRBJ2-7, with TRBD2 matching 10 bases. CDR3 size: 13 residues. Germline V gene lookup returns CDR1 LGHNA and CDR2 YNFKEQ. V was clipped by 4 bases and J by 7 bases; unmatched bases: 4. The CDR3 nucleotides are TGTGCCAGCAGCCCGGGACTAGCGTTGGAGCAGTACTTC. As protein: CASSPGLALEQYF.

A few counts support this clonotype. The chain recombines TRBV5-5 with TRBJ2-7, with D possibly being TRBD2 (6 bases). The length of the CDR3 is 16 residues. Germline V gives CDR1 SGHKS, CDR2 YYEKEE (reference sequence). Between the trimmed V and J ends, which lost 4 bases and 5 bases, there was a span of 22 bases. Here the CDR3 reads CASSHVVGGNGDEQYF. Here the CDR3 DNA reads TGTGCCAGCAGCCACGTCGTGGGGGGTAACGGGGACGAGCAGTACTTC. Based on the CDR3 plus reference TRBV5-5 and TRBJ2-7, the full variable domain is DAGVTQSPTHLIKTRGQQVTLRCSPISGHKSVSWYQQVLGQGPQFIFQYYEKEERGRGNFPDRFSARQFPNYSSELNVNALLLGDSALYLCASSHVVGGNGDEQYFGPGTRLTVT.

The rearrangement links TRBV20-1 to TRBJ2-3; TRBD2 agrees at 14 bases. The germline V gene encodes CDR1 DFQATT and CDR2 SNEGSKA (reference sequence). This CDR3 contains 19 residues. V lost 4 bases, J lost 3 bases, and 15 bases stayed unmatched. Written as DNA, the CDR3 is TGCAGTGCTATGAAAAATAGACTAGCGGGGGGGCCGGGGACAGATACGCAGTATTTT. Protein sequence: CSAMKNRLAGGPGTDTQYF.

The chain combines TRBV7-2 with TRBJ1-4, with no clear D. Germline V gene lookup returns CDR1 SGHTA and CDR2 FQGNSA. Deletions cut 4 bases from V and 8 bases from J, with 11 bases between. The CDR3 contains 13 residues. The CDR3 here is CASSSYLGEKLFF. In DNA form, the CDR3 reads TGTGCCAGCAGCTCCTACTTGGGGGAAAAACTGTTTTTT.

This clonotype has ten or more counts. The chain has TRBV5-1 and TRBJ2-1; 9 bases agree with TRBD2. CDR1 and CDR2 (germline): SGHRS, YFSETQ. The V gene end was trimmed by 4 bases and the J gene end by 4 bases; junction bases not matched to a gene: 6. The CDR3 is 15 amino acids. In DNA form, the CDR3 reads TGCGCCAGCAGCACCGGGACTAGCTCTTACAATGAGCAGTTCTTC. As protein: CASSTGTSSYNEQFF.

CDR3 residues: CASSRMSGRPGGNEQFF. CDR3 DNA sequence: TGTGCCAGCAGCCGAATGAGCGGGAGGCCTGGAGGAAATGAGCAGTTCTTC. The rearrangement joins TRBV3-1 to TRBJ2-1, with 9 bases identical to TRBD2. In germline, CDR1 is LGHDT, CDR2 YNNKEL (reference sequence). With 4 bases clipped from V and 7 bases from J, the junction kept 14 bases outside the gene matches. There are 17 residues in the CDR3.

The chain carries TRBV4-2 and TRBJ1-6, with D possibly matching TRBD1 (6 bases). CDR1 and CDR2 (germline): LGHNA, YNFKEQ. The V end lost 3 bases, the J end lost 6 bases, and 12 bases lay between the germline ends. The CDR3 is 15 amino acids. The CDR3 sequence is CASSHVGQSNSPLHF. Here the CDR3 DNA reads TGTGCCAGCAGCCACGTTGGACAGAGTAATTCACCCCTCCACTTT.

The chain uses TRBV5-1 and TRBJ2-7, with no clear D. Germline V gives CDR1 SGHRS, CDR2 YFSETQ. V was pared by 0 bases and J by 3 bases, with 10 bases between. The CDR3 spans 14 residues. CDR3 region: CASSLEAEHYEQYF. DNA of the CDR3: TGCGCCAGCAGCTTGGAGGCCGAACACTACGAGCAGTACTTC.

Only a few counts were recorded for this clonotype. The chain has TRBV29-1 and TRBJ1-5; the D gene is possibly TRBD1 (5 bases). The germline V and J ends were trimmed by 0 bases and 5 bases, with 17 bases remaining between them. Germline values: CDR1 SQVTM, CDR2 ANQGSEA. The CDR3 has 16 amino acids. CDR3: CSVEDGGPVPHQPQHF. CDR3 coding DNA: TGCAGCGTTGAAGATGGGGGTCCAGTGCCCCATCAGCCCCAGCATTTT.

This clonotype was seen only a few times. The CDR3 region is CASSRTSGSSTDTQYF. As DNA, the CDR3 is TGTGCCAGCAGTAGGACTAGCGGGTCTAGCACAGATACGCAGTATTTT. The chain uses TRBV27 and TRBJ2-3; 11 positions agree with TRBD2. J was trimmed by 0 bases and V by 5 bases; bases with no gene match: 4. CDR1 and CDR2 from the germline V gene are MNHEY and SMNVEV (reference sequence). The CDR3 is 16 residues long.